Presented here are 25 T cell receptor beta chains from one specimen sequenced in a study of cytomegalovirus exposure and HLA in healthy donors. With 60 Vbeta and 13 Jbeta primers, the PCR was carried out. This table comes from immunoSEQ multiplex PCR, and its TCRdb copy is limited to in-frame clones, with some not included. The table records 110,000 to 150,000 clones, about 72% of them present only once. Sequences were obtained from PBMCs. These receptors were collected from a man in his 60s in good health and CMV-seronegative.

The chain combines TRBV5-1 with TRBJ1-2, with a tentative D call TRBD1 (5 bases). Germline CDR1 reads SGHRS; CDR2 reads YFSETQ. The CDR3 loop spans 14 amino acids. Trimming took off 0 bases at V and 5 bases at J, with 11 bases between the two ends. CDR3 region: CASSLGETAYGYTF. CDR3 DNA: TGCGCCAGCAGCTTGGGTGAGACAGCATATGGCTACACCTTC.

The chain recombines TRBV6-5 with TRBJ1-1, with 7 bases matching TRBD1. The ends lost 1 base at V and 3 bases at J; junction bases unmatched: 8. This CDR3 comprises 16 residues. Germline CDR1 MNHEY, CDR2 SVGAGI. CDR3 nucleotides: TGTGCCAGCAGTTACTTCCCGACAGGGCTCGACACTGAAGCTTTCTTT. Its translation is CASSYFPTGLDTEAFF.

J is TRBJ1-5 and V is TRBV27; 8 bases agree with TRBD1. CDR3 length: 15 residues. V shed 5 bases, J shed 7 bases, and the junction held 10 bases outside the gene matches. Per germline, CDR1 MNHEY and CDR2 SMNVEV (reference sequence). This chain's CDR3 is CASSQVRGRGQPQHF. The CDR3 DNA reads TGTGCCAGCAGTCAAGTCAGGGGGCGCGGGCAGCCCCAGCATTTT.

The chain is built from TRBV5-1 and TRBJ2-2; 8 bases agree with TRBD1. The V and J ends lost 4 bases and 1 base, in that order; junction bases with no gene match: 3. The CDR3 runs 15 residues. Germline CDR1 is SGHRS and CDR2 is YFSETQ. The CDR3 DNA reads TGCGCCAGCAGCCTCGGGACAGGGAACACCGGGGAGCTGTTTTTT. Amino acids: CASSLGTGNTGELFF.

This rearrangement joins TRBV7-2 to TRBJ1-3; TRBD1 matches 12 bases. The CDR3 loop spans 16 amino acids. V trimming: 5 bases; J trimming: 2 bases; junction bases outside the gene matches: 4. The germline CDR1 and CDR2 sequences are SGHTA and FQGNSA. The CDR3 reads CASSSRDRGPGNTIYF. The DNA for the CDR3 is TGTGCCAGCAGCAGCCGGGACAGGGGGCCTGGAAACACCATATATTTT.

This sequence joins TRBV28 and TRBJ1-1; 7 bases map to TRBD1. CDR1 is MDHEN, CDR2 SYDVKM, per germline. The CDR3 length is 13 residues. Unmatched junction bases numbered 10, after V lost 5 bases and J lost 10 bases. CDR3 sequence reads: CASSPGGGDRAFF. CDR3 nucleotide sequence: TGTGCCAGCAGTCCAGGCGGAGGGGACAGAGCTTTCTTT.

This sequence joins TRBV7-2 and TRBJ2-3, with TRBD2 identical over 7 bases. This CDR3 is built from 15 residues. Germline CDR1 SGHTA, CDR2 FQGNSA. After removal of 3 bases from V and 6 bases from J, the junction contained 9 bases not matched to a gene. CDR3 sequence (DNA): TGTGCCAGCAGCTTCTTACCAGCGGGACCTGATACGCAGTATTTT. It yields the protein CASSFLPAGPDTQYF.

The CDR3 region is CASILPDRNTEAFF. CDR3 coding DNA: TGTGCCAGCATACTTCCCGACAGGAACACTGAAGCTTTCTTT. The chain employs TRBV2 and TRBJ1-1, with D possibly matching TRBD1 (5 bases). CDR1 is SNHLY, CDR2 FYNNEI, per germline. The CDR3 extends over 14 amino acids. V gave up 7 bases and J gave up 1 base, with 13 bases separating them.

The V gene is TRBV5-4, the J gene TRBJ1-1; tentatively, D is TRBD1 (6 bases). V was pared by 4 bases and J by 2 bases, with 18 bases between. The CDR3 has 16 amino acids. Germline V gene sequence: CDR1 SGHNT, CDR2 YYREEE (reference sequence). CDR3 sequence (DNA): TGTGCCAGCAGCCCACCCTTAACAGGGATTAACACTGAAGCTTTCTTT. This gives the protein CASSPPLTGINTEAFF. Drawing the rest from reference TRBV5-4 and TRBJ1-1, the complete variable domain is ETGVTQSPTHLIKTRGQQVTLRCSSQSGHNTVSWYQQALGQGPQFIFQYYREEENGRGNFPPRFSGLQFPNYSSELNVNALELDDSALYLCASSPPLTGINTEAFFGQGTRLTVV.

This clone showed up just once. V is TRBV28 and J is TRBJ1-5; tentative D call: TRBD1 (5 bases). This CDR3 region has 12 residues. The V end was cut by 6 bases, the J end by 5 bases, with 8 bases between. Germline V CDR1 and CDR2: MDHEN, SYDVKM. CDR3 coding DNA: TGTGCCAGCAGATGGGGCGATCAGCCCCAGCATTTT. Translation gives CASRWGDQPQHF.

The rearrangement uses TRBV27 and TRBJ1-2, with 8 bases aligning to TRBD1. The CDR3 is 14 residues long. Germline CDR1 reads MNHEY; CDR2 reads SMNVEV (reference sequence). Trimming cost V 2 bases and J 4 bases; bases outside gene matches: 3. The CDR3 spells CASSLGQGPYGYTF. The CDR3 region has the DNA TGTGCCAGCAGTTTAGGACAGGGACCCTATGGCTACACCTTC.

Turning to this clone: The junction and the germline gene differ at one end; a read error may be behind it. In DNA, the CDR3 is TGTGCCAGCAGCTTAAACAGCGGGGCTCAGGACTTC. Translated, it gives CASSLNSGAQDF. The rearrangement joins TRBV7-2 to TRBJ2-7, with 7 bases aligning to TRBD2. CDR3 length: 12 residues. Germline loops: CDR1 SGHTA, CDR2 FQGNSA.

The V call is TRBV6-1, the J call TRBJ1-3, with D possibly matching TRBD1 (5 bases). V dropped 4 bases and J dropped 1 base, with 17 bases sitting between them. This CDR3 has 17 amino acids. Germline CDR1 and CDR2: MNHNS and SASEGT. The CDR3 DNA sequence: TGTGCCAGCAGTGGGGGACTCCGCAGGGAATCTGGAAACACCATATATTTT. Translation: CASSGGLRRESGNTIYF.

The rearrangement links TRBV9 to TRBJ2-1; 7 bases map to TRBD2. CDR1 and CDR2 (germline): SGDLS, YYNGEE. The CDR3 contains 16 residues. Trimming took 2 bases from V and 4 from J; bases not matched to a gene: 9. CDR3 amino acids: CASSVSGVVRYNEQFF. For the CDR3, the DNA is TGTGCCAGCAGCGTGAGCGGGGTGGTTCGTTACAATGAGCAGTTCTTC.

J is TRBJ1-1 and V is TRBV28; D gene ambiguous. This CDR3 region has 11 residues. Germline-derived CDR1 and CDR2 are MDHEN and SYDVKM. V was clipped by 3 bases and J by 5 bases, with 4 bases between them. The DNA of the CDR3 is TGTGCCAGCAGTTTGACAACTGAAGCTTTCTTT. Protein sequence: CASSLTTEAFF.

This clone was counted once. The chain is built from TRBV9 and TRBJ2-3; D is perhaps TRBD2 (6 bases). Per germline, CDR1 SGDLS and CDR2 YYNGEE. The CDR3 runs to 16 residues. Trimming shortened V by 0 bases and J by 0 bases, and 11 bases separated the two germline ends. CDR3 sequence: CASSVGVAASTDTQYF. In DNA form, the CDR3 reads TGTGCCAGCAGCGTAGGGGTAGCGGCAAGCACAGATACGCAGTATTTT.

This clone was detected only once. The chain has TRBV7-2 and TRBJ2-7; D is undetermined. Germline CDR1 reads SGHTA; CDR2 reads FQGNSA. Trimming took 5 bases from V and 3 from J, leaving 17 bases between them. The CDR3 extends over 15 amino acids. The CDR3 nucleotides are TGTGCCAGCAGCCAGGTGGGTGGGTTGAACTACGAGCAGTACTTC. It translates to CASSQVGGLNYEQYF.

The chain is built from TRBV7-9 and TRBJ1-4; 8 positions match TRBD1. The CDR3 totals 16 residues. Germline V gene data show CDR1 as SEHNR and CDR2 as FQNEAQ (reference sequence). V trimming: 5 bases; J trimming: 0 bases; junction bases outside the gene matches: 5. The CDR3 coding sequence is TGTGCCAGCAGCCCCGGGACAGGCTCAACTAATGAAAAACTGTTTTTT. Translation: CASSPGTGSTNEKLFF.

This clone was recorded a few times. This chain connects TRBV30 to TRBJ2-3; 7 nucleotides match TRBD2. Looked up from germline, CDR1 is GTSNPN and CDR2 is SVGIG (reference sequence). This CDR3 has 16 amino acids. The V and J ends lost 6 bases and 5 bases, in that order; junction bases with no gene match: 17. CDR3 protein: CACPLGSSGWGDTQYF. CDR3 nucleotides: TGTGCCTGCCCCCTTGGATCTAGCGGTTGGGGAGATACGCAGTATTTT.

This chain connects TRBV4-3 to TRBJ2-3, with no clear D. This CDR3 is built from 17 residues. Germline values: CDR1 LGHNA, CDR2 YSLEER. Deletions cut 3 bases from V and 2 bases from J, with 18 bases between. The CDR3 loop reads CASSQYPLNPDTDTQYF. CDR3 DNA: TGCGCCAGCAGCCAGTACCCACTAAATCCCGACACAGATACGCAGTATTTT.

CDR3 nucleotide sequence: TGTGCCAGCAGTGGGCGACAGGACGAGCAGTACTTC. Its protein product is CASSGRQDEQYF. The J gene is TRBJ2-5, the V gene TRBV2; tentative D call: TRBD1 (6 bases). The closer fit of TRBJ2-7 to the DNA end suggests the J call may be wrong. The germline CDR1 and CDR2 sequences are SNHLY and FYNNEI. The CDR3 has 12 amino acids.

In DNA, the CDR3 is TGTGCCAGCAGCTCTAGCGGGAGGGCCACAGATACGCAGTATTTT. Its translation: CASSSSGRATDTQYF. The J gene is TRBJ2-3, the V gene TRBV7-2, with 12 positions matching TRBD2. Germline assignment: CDR1 SGHTA and CDR2 FQGNSA. Losses at the gene ends were 4 bases for V and 2 bases for J; bases not matched to a gene: 1. This CDR3 has 15 amino acids.

The chain joins TRBV6-5 to TRBJ1-5; D is unresolved. Trimming cost V 4 bases and J 4 bases, with 11 bases left between them. Germline CDR1 and CDR2: MNHEY and SVGAGI. This CDR3 region has 14 residues. CDR3 residues: CASSFSAGNQPQHF. CDR3 coding DNA: TGTGCCAGCAGTTTCTCGGCGGGGAATCAGCCCCAGCATTTT.

The rearrangement joins TRBV27 to TRBJ2-5; D ambiguous. The DNA end lines up better with TRBJ2-7; the J call may be wrong. This CDR3 spans 15 amino acids. Looked up from germline, CDR1 is MNHEY and CDR2 is SMNVEV (reference sequence). The CDR3 is CASSLSFAVSYEQYF. CDR3 sequence (DNA): TGTGCCAGCAGTTTGTCCTTCGCTGTCTCCTACGAGCAGTACTTC.

The rearrangement joins TRBV7-6 to TRBJ2-2; D gene ambiguous. CDR3 length: 13 amino acids. V lost 4 bases, J lost 5 bases, and 8 bases lay in between. The germline V gene has CDR1 SGHVS and CDR2 FNYEAQ. CDR3 region: CASSSYSTGELFF. The CDR3 DNA reads as TGTGCCAGCAGCTCTTACTCGACCGGGGAGCTGTTTTTT.